These 17 T cell receptor beta chains originate from one sample sequenced in a study of cytomegalovirus exposure and HLA in healthy donors. A multiplex PCR was run with 60 Vbeta primers and 13 Jbeta primers. Sequencing was performed with immunoSEQ multiplex PCR; in TCRdb, only in-frame clones are kept and a portion is missing. The repertoire consists of about 170,000 clones, with around three quarters occurring once and the leading ten covering 2.3%. Sequences were obtained from PBMCs. These receptors were taken from a woman in her fifties or sixties in good health and CMV-seronegative.

The rearrangement joins TRBV30 to TRBJ2-7, with a possible D match to TRBD1 (5 bases). V lost 3 bases to trimming and J lost 0 bases, with 15 bases between them. This CDR3 spans 15 amino acids. Germline CDR1 reads GTSNPN; CDR2 reads SVGIG (reference sequence). Written as DNA, the CDR3 is TGTGCCTGGAGGGGGCTCTCAGGTATCTCCTACGAGCAGTACTTC. It yields the protein CAWRGLSGISYEQYF.

The chain employs TRBV5-1 and TRBJ2-2, with a possible D match to TRBD2 (5 bases). Trimming took 4 bases from V and 4 from J, leaving 8 bases between them. The germline V gene has CDR1 SGHRS and CDR2 YFSETQ. The CDR3 sequence is 13 residues long. The CDR3 spells CASSEGFTGELFF. CDR3 bases: TGCGCCAGCAGCGAGGGTTTCACCGGGGAGCTGTTTTTT.

The chain carries TRBV19 and TRBJ1-5; D call uncertain. V was pared by 5 bases and J by 5 bases, with 4 bases between. The length of the CDR3 is 11 residues. Germline-derived CDR1 and CDR2 are LNHDA and SQIVND (reference sequence). CDR3 in DNA: TGTGCCAGTAGTGCGGATCAGCCCCAGCATTTT. It specifies CASSADQPQHF. Using reference TRBV19 and TRBJ1-5 for the parts outside the CDR3, the full variable domain is DGGITQSPKYLFRKEGQNVTLSCEQNLNHDAMYWYRQDPGQGLRLIYYSQIVNDFQKGDIAEGYSVSREKKESFPLTVTSAQKNPTAFYLCASSADQPQHFGDGTRLSIL.

V gene TRBV2 combines with J gene TRBJ1-1; 7 nucleotides agree with TRBD1. Trimming took 1 base from V and 8 from J; bases not matched to a gene: 10. CDR3 size: 15 residues. Germline V gene lookup returns CDR1 SNHLY and CDR2 FYNNEI. Here the CDR3 reads CASSEGYRDSEEAFF. The CDR3 nucleotides read TGTGCCAGCAGTGAAGGTTACCGGGACAGCGAGGAAGCTTTCTTT.

On this clone: This sample includes further DNA sequences coding for the same CDR3. The CDR3: CASSRDSLNTEAFF. DNA of the CDR3: TGTGCCAGCTCTCGGGACAGCTTGAACACTGAAGCTTTCTTT. V gene TRBV18 combines with J gene TRBJ1-1, with 7 bases identical to TRBD1. CDR3 length: 14 amino acids. V was pared by 6 bases and J by 0 bases, with 4 bases of the junction left unmatched. In germline, CDR1 is KGHSH, CDR2 LQKENI.

The CDR3 spells CASSSRDRGRGELFF. The CDR3 coding sequence is TGTGCCAGCAGCTCCCGGGACAGGGGTAGAGGGGAGCTGTTTTTT. This chain joins TRBV7-3 and TRBJ2-2, with 10 bases identical to TRBD1. CDR1 is SGHTA, CDR2 FQGTGA, per germline. This CDR3 comprises 15 residues. The ends lost 4 bases at V and 8 bases at J; junction bases unmatched: 7.

This sequence joins TRBV5-6 and TRBJ1-1; TRBD1 agrees at 12 bases. There are 16 residues in the CDR3. J gave up 4 bases and V 0 bases, and 4 bases lay outside the gene matches. CDR1 and CDR2 from the germline V gene are SGHDT and YYEEEE. CDR3 amino acids: CASSLEGQGAFTEAFF. The CDR3 nucleotides read TGTGCCAGCAGCTTGGAGGGACAGGGGGCCTTCACTGAAGCTTTCTTT.

This rearrangement joins TRBV11-3 to TRBJ2-1; D remains ambiguous. The V and J ends lost 4 bases and 9 bases respectively, with 13 bases between them. The germline gives CDR1 SGHNT, CDR2 YENEEA. The CDR3 has 13 residues. The CDR3 reads CASSSLPTGEQFF. In DNA, the CDR3 is TGTGCCAGCAGCTCCCTTCCCACCGGTGAGCAGTTCTTC.

The chain joins TRBV2 to TRBJ2-1; tentatively, D is TRBD1 (6 bases). Trimming pared 6 bases from V and 10 bases from J, leaving 10 bases between. The CDR3 loop spans 11 amino acids. Germline V lookup: CDR1 SNHLY, CDR2 FYNNEI. The CDR3: CASRAQGEQFF. The CDR3 nucleotides read TGTGCCAGCAGGGCGCAGGGGGAGCAGTTCTTC.

The chain carries TRBV30 and TRBJ1-6; 7 bases align to TRBD1. CDR3 length: 14 amino acids. Germline values: CDR1 GTSNPN, CDR2 SVGIG (reference sequence). V shed 1 base, J shed 10 bases, and the junction held 7 bases outside the gene matches. CDR3 amino acids: CAWSEDRAASPLHF. In nucleotides, the CDR3 is TGTGCCTGGAGTGAAGACAGGGCTGCGTCACCCCTCCACTTT.

This chain uses TRBV4-3 with TRBJ2-3; TRBD1 matches 7 bases. Germline loops: CDR1 LGHNA, CDR2 YSLEER. CDR3 length: 15 residues. V lost 3 bases, J lost 1 base, and 4 bases stayed unmatched. In DNA, the CDR3 is TGCGCCAGCAGCCAGGACAGGAGAGGCACAGATACGCAGTATTTT. Its protein product is CASSQDRRGTDTQYF.

V is TRBV27 and J is TRBJ2-7, with a weak D call TRBD2 (6 bases). Germline-derived CDR1 and CDR2 are MNHEY and SMNVEV (reference sequence). The CDR3 loop spans 15 amino acids. V was trimmed by 5 bases and J by 3 bases, leaving 17 bases between them. The CDR3 DNA follows: TGTGCCAGCAGTCCCGCCCGGACTACCCGCTACGAGCAGTACTTC. Its translation is CASSPARTTRYEQYF.

V is TRBV5-1 and J is TRBJ2-1; 13 positions agree with TRBD2. Trimming removed 7 bases from V and 8 bases from J; junction bases left unmatched: 6. The germline V gene has CDR1 SGHRS and CDR2 YFSETQ. CDR3 length equals 14 residues. CDR3 bases: TGCGCCAGCCAGGGGACTAGCGGGATTTATGAGCAGTTCTTC. It is translated as CASQGTSGIYEQFF.

V usage is TRBV14 and J usage is TRBJ1-1, with D unclear. V shed 5 bases and J shed 7 bases, with 14 bases lying between them. This CDR3 contains 13 residues. Per the germline V gene, CDR1 is SGHDN and CDR2 is FVKESK. The CDR3 region has the DNA TGTGCCAGCAGCTCCACGGGGTCGAGTGAAGCTTTCTTT. Amino acids: CASSSTGSSEAFF.

The J gene is TRBJ1-2, the V gene TRBV6-5, with D possibly being TRBD1 (6 bases). CDR3 length: 16 amino acids. Germline CDR1 and CDR2: MNHEY and SVGAGI. Trimming pared 4 bases from V and 2 bases from J, leaving 17 bases between. CDR3 coding DNA: TGTGCCAGCAGTTCCTATGGACAGAGGGGCAACTATGGCTACACCTTC. Translated: CASSSYGQRGNYGYTF.

The gene calls are TRBV19 and TRBJ1-1; 9 positions match TRBD1. The CDR3 contains 14 residues. Looked up from germline, CDR1 is LNHDA and CDR2 is SQIVND (reference sequence). Unmatched junction bases numbered 5, after V lost 4 bases and J lost 5 bases. The CDR3 coding sequence is TGTGCCAGTAGTAAGGACAGGGGAGGGACTGAAGCTTTCTTT. It is translated as CASSKDRGGTEAFF.

A remark on this clone: Its ends do not fully match the called genes, so a read error is possible. The genes are TRBV7-9 and TRBJ2-1; 15 bases agree with TRBD2. Germline assignment: CDR1 SEHNR and CDR2 FQNEAQ (reference sequence). This CDR3 region has 17 residues. This CDR3 is CSSSFRTSGRDHNEQFF. The CDR3 region has the DNA TGTTCCAGCAGCTTCAGGACTAGCGGGAGGGACCACAATGAGCAGTTCTTC.